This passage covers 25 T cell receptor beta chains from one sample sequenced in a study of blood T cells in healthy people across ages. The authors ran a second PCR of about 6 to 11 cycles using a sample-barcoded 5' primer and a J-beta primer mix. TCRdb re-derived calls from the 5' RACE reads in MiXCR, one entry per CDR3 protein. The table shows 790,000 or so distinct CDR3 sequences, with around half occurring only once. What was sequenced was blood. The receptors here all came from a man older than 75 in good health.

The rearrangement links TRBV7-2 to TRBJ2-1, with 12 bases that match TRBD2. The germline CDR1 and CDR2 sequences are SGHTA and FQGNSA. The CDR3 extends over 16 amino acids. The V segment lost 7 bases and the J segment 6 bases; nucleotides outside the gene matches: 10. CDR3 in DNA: TGTGCCAGCAACCTCGCTGCTAGCGGGAGGGCCAATGAGCAGTTCTTC. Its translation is CASNLAASGRANEQFF.

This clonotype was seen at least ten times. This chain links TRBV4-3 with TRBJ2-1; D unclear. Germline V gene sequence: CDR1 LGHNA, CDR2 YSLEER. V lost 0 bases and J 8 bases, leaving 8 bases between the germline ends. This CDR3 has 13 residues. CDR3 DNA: TGCGCCAGCAGCCAAGATCTTCTCTATGAGCAGTTCTTC. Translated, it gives CASSQDLLYEQFF.

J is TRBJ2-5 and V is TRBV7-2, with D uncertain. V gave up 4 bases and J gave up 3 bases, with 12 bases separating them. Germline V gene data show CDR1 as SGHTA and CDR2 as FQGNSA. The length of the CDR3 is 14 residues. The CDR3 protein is CASSSGSNKETQYF. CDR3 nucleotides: TGTGCCAGCAGCTCCGGCTCTAACAAAGAGACCCAGTACTTC.

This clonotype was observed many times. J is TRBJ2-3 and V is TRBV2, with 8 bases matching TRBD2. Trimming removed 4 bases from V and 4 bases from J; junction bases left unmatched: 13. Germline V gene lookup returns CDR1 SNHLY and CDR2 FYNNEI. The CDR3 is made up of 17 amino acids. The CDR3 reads CASSGPTSGGRADTQYF. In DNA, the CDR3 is TGTGCCAGCAGTGGTCCAACTAGCGGAGGGAGGGCAGATACGCAGTATTTT.

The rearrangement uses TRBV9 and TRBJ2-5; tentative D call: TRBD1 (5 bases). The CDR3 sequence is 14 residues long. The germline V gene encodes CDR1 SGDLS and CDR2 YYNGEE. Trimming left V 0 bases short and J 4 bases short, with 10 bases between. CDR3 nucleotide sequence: TGTGCCAGCAGCGTAGGCGAAGGGGTAGAGACCCAGTACTTC. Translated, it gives CASSVGEGVETQYF.

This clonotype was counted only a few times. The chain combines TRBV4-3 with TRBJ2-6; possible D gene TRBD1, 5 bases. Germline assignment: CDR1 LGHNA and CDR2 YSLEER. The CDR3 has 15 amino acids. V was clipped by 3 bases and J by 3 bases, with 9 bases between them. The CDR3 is CASSHQGGGANVLTF. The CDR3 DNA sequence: TGCGCCAGCAGCCACCAGGGTGGTGGGGCCAACGTCCTGACTTTC.

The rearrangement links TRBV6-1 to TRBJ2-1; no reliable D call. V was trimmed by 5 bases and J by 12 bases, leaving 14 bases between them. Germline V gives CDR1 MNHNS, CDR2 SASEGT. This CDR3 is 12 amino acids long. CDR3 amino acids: CASSHAGFGQFF. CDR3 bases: TGTGCCAGCAGTCACGCCGGGTTTGGGCAGTTCTTC.

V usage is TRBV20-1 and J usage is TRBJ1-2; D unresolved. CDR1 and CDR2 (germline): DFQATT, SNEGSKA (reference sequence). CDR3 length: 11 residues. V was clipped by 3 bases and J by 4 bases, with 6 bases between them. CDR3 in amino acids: CSARDVYGYTF. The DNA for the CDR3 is TGCAGTGCTAGGGATGTCTATGGCTACACCTTC.

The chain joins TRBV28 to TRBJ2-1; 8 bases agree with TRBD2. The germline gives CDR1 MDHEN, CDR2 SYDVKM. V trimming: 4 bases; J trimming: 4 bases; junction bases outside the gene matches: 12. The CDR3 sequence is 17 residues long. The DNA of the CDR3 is TGTGCCAGCAGTTCCGGGGCAACTAGCGGCGGATACAATGAGCAGTTCTTC. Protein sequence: CASSSGATSGGYNEQFF.

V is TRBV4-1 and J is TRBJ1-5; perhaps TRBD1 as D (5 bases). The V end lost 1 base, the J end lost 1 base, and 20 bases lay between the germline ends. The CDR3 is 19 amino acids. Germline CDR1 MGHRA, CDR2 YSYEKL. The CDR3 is CASSQVGLLGTKSNQPQHF. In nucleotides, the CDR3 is TGCGCCAGCAGCCAAGTAGGGTTACTTGGGACCAAAAGCAATCAGCCCCAGCATTTT.

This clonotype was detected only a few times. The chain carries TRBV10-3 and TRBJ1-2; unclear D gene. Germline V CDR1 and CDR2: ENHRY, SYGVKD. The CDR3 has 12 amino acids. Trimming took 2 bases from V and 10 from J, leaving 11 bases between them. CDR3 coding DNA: TGTGCCATCAGTGAGACGGATCGGGACTACACCTTC. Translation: CAISETDRDYTF.

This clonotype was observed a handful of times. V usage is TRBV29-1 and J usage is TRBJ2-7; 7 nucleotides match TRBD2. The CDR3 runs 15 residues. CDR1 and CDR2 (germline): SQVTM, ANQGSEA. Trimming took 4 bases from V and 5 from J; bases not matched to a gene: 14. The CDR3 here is CSVGLASGLWDEQYF. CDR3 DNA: TGCAGCGTTGGACTCGCTAGCGGACTATGGGACGAGCAGTACTTC.

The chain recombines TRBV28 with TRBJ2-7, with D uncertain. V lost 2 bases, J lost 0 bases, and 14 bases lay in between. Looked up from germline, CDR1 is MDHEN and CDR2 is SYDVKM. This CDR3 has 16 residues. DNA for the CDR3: TGTGCCAGCAGTTTAAGGAGCAAGTGGGGCTCCTACGAGCAGTACTTC. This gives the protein CASSLRSKWGSYEQYF.

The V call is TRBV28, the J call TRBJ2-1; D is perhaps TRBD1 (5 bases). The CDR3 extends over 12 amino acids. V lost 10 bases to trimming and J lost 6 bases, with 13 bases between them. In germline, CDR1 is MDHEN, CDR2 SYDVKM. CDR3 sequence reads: CATLGPRNEQFF. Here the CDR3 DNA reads TGTGCCACCCTGGGGCCCCGCAATGAGCAGTTCTTC.

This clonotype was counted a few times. The CDR3 DNA reads as TGTGCCAGCAGCTTAGGTCGGGACTTAGGGGAGCAGTACTTC. Its protein is CASSLGRDLGEQYF. This chain uses TRBV13 with TRBJ2-7; D perhaps matches TRBD2 (6 bases). With 0 bases removed from V and 7 bases from J, the gap between germline ends came to 13 bases. The length of the CDR3 is 14 residues. Germline V gene lookup returns CDR1 PRHDT and CDR2 FYEKMQ (reference sequence).

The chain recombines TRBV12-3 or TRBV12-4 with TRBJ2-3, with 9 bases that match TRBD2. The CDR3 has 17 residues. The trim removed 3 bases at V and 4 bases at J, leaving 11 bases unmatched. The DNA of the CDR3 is TGTGCCAGCAGTTTCCACCCAAGCGGGGGGTTTCCAGATACGCAGTATTTT. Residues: CASSFHPSGGFPDTQYF.

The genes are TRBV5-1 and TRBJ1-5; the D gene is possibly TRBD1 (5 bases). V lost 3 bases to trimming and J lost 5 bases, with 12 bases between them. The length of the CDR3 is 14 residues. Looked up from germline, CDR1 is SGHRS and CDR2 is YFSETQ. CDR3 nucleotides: TGCGCCAGCAGCTCCAGGGTTGGGGATCAGCCCCAGCATTTT. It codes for CASSSRVGDQPQHF. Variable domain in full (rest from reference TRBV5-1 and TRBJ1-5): KAGVTQTPRYLIKTRGQQVTLSCSPISGHRSVSWYQQTPGQGLQFLFEYFSETQRNKGNFPGRFSGRQFSNSRSEMNVSTLELGDSALYLCASSSRVGDQPQHFGDGTRLSIL.

DNA of the CDR3: TGTGCCAGCGCCCCCCGTGGCCCAGATACGCAGTATTTT. Translating it yields CASAPRGPDTQYF. The chain couples TRBV7-2 to TRBJ2-3; D remains ambiguous. Per germline, CDR1 SGHTA and CDR2 FQGNSA. Trimming stripped 8 bases from V and 4 bases from J, with 13 bases between. This CDR3 spans 13 amino acids.

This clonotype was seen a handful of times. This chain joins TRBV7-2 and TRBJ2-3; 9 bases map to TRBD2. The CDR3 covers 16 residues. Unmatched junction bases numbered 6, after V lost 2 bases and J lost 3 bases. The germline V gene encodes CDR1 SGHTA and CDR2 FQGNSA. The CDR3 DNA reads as TGTGCCAGCAGCTTAATCAGCGGGAGGTATACAGATACGCAGTATTTT. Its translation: CASSLISGRYTDTQYF.

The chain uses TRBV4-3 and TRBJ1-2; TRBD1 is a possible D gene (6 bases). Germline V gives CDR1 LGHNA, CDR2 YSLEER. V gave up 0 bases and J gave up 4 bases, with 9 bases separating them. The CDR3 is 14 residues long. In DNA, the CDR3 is TGCGCCAGCAGCCAAGACGACAGGTCCTATGGCTACACCTTC. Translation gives CASSQDDRSYGYTF.

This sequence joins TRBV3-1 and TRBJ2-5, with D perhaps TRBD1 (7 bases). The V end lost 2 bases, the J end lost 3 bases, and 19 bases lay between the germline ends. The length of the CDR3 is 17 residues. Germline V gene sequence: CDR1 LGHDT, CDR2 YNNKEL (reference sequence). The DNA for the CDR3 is TGTGCCAGCAGCCAAAAATCCAGGGGGGTGTTGGAAGAGACCCAGTACTTC. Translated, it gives CASSQKSRGVLEETQYF.

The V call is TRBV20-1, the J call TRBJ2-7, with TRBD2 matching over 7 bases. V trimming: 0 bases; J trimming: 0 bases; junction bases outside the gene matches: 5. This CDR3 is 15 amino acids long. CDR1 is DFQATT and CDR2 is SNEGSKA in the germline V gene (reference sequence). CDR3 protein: CSARDGRTSSYEQYF. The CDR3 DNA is TGCAGTGCTAGAGATGGCCGGACTAGCTCCTACGAGCAGTACTTC.

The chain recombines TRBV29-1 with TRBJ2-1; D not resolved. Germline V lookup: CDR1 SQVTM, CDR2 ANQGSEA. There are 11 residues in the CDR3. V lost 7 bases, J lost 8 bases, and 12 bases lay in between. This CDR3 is CSGRTGHEQFF. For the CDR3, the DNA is TGCAGCGGAAGAACGGGTCATGAGCAGTTCTTC.

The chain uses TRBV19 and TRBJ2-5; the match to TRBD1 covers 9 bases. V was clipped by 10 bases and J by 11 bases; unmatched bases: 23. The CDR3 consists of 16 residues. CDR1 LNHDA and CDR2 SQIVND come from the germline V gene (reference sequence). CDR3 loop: CATEGTGTSPGGEQYF. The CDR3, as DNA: TGTGCCACCGAAGGGACAGGGACATCTCCTGGGGGTGAGCAGTACTTC.

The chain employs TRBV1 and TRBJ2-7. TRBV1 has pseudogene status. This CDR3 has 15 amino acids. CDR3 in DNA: TGCATCAGCAGCCGTTTGGGGGAGTCATCCTACGAGCAGTACTTC. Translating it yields CISSRLGESSYEQYF.